The 18 T cell receptor beta chains given below trace back to one sample, sequenced in a study of beta chain features in type 1 diabetes. General study findings and limits: Patients with Type 1 diabetes showed moderately but significantly shorter TCRB CDR3s in all four CD4+ subsets.

The sequenced template was cDNA made from the entire isolated RNA. Sequenced by immunoSEQ multiplex PCR; TCRdb stores in-frame clones only, minus some. The table shows some 190,000 clones, with under 9.5% occurring only once. The antigens these receptors bind are not known. What was sequenced was central memory CD4+ T cells from blood. The receptors were gathered from a man aged 18 to 35 with type 1 diabetes.

V usage is TRBV7-9 and J usage is TRBJ2-5; 12 nucleotides line up with TRBD1. The CDR3 has 15 residues. Germline V lookup: CDR1 SEHNR, CDR2 FQNEAQ (reference sequence). The junction had 11 bases not matched to a gene; V was cut back by 3 bases and J by 12 bases. The CDR3 spells CASSLESGQGAPEYF. The CDR3 DNA reads as TGTGCCAGCAGCTTGGAATCGGGACAGGGGGCGCCTGAGTACTTC.

The rearrangement uses TRBV30 and TRBJ2-5, with 8 bases lining up with TRBD2. V dropped 3 bases and J dropped 7; count of bases not matched to a gene: 16. This CDR3 comprises 16 residues. Germline-derived CDR1 and CDR2 are GTSNPN and SVGIG (reference sequence). CDR3 sequence reads: CAWSYNSGSSRGTQYF. In nucleotides, the CDR3 is TGTGCCTGGAGCTACAACAGCGGGAGTAGTCGGGGGACCCAGTACTTC.

This clone was seen ten or more times. The chain couples TRBV27 to TRBJ1-5; 11 nucleotides match TRBD1. CDR1 is MNHEY, CDR2 SMNVEV, per germline (reference sequence). The CDR3 spans 16 residues. Trimming cost V 4 bases and J 7 bases; bases outside gene matches: 9. The CDR3 reads CASSSHGQGAKQPQHF. The CDR3 region has the DNA TGTGCCAGCAGTTCCCACGGACAGGGGGCGAAACAGCCCCAGCATTTT.

This clone occurred many times. Different DNA sequences within this sample yield the same CDR3. The chain joins TRBV18 to TRBJ2-3; TRBD1 aligns across 9 bases. Trimming cost V 1 base and J 6 bases; bases outside gene matches: 5. The CDR3 is 15 residues long. CDR1 is KGHSH, CDR2 LQKENI, per germline. CDR3 nucleotides: TGTGCCAGCTCACCACGGGGACAGGGCGGCGATACGCAGTATTTT. Its translation: CASSPRGQGGDTQYF. Using reference TRBV18 and TRBJ2-3 for the parts outside the CDR3, the full variable domain is NAGVMQNPRHLVRRRGQEARLRCSPMKGHSHVYWYRQLPEEGLKFMVYLQKENIIDESGMPKERFSAEFPKEGPSILRIQQVVRGDSAAYFCASSPRGQGGDTQYFGPGTRLTVL.

This clone was seen a handful of times. V and J are TRBV25-1 and TRBJ2-6, with no clear D. There are 16 residues in the CDR3. Germline lookup yields CDR1 MGHDK and CDR2 SYGVNS. Trimming shortened V by 3 bases and J by 0 bases, and 9 bases separated the two germline ends. The CDR3 here is CASSDHRFSGANVLTF. The CDR3 DNA follows: TGTGCCAGCAGTGACCACCGGTTCTCTGGGGCCAACGTCCTGACTTTC.

There are many counts of this clone. J is TRBJ1-1 and V is TRBV4-3, with a tentative D call TRBD1 (5 bases). Deletions cut 5 bases from V and 2 bases from J, with 9 bases between. The germline V gene encodes CDR1 LGHNA and CDR2 YSLEER. This CDR3 has 13 residues. CDR3 DNA sequence: TGCGCCAGCAGCTCAGGGTATAACACTGAAGCTTTCTTT. The encoded protein is CASSSGYNTEAFF.

The V call is TRBV6-5, the J call TRBJ2-1; 11 bases are a match to TRBD2. Germline CDR1 is MNHEY and CDR2 is SVGAGI. V shed 0 bases and J 8 bases; nucleotides not matched to a gene: 6. The CDR3 covers 16 residues. The CDR3: CASSYSATSGIDEQFF. CDR3 coding DNA: TGTGCCAGCAGTTACTCGGCGACTAGCGGGATCGATGAGCAGTTCTTC.

The sample holds a few counts of this clone. This sequence joins TRBV25-1 and TRBJ2-1; D unclear. Germline lookup yields CDR1 MGHDK and CDR2 SYGVNS. The CDR3 is 15 residues long. V lost 3 bases and J 12 bases, leaving 21 bases between the germline ends. CDR3 DNA sequence: TGTGCCAGCAGTGATTCAAGACTCAACAATGAGCGGCAGTTCTTC. Translated: CASSDSRLNNERQFF.

This clone was counted only a few times. This chain connects TRBV5-6 to TRBJ1-1; weak D call: TRBD1 (6 bases). V was clipped by 4 bases and J by 1 base, with 11 bases between them. The CDR3 length is 14 residues. Germline CDR1 and CDR2: SGHDT and YYEEEE. CDR3 nucleotides: TGTGCCAGCAGCCTCGAGGACAGGAACACTGAAGCTTTCTTT. This gives the protein CASSLEDRNTEAFF.

The CDR3 loop reads CAISLSGTDTQYF. For the CDR3, the DNA is TGTGCCATCAGTCTTAGCGGCACAGATACGCAGTATTTT. This chain uses TRBV10-3 with TRBJ2-3, with TRBD2 as a possible D gene (5 bases). The germline V gene has CDR1 ENHRY and CDR2 SYGVKD. Trimming pared 5 bases from V and 1 base from J, leaving 7 bases between. This CDR3 has 13 residues.

In its sample, this clone was seen a few times. V is TRBV28 and J is TRBJ1-3; tentatively, D is TRBD1 (5 bases). V was trimmed by 4 bases and J by 0 bases, leaving 13 bases between them. Germline V gives CDR1 MDHEN, CDR2 SYDVKM. This CDR3 contains 16 residues. The CDR3 DNA is TGTGCCAGCAGTTCTATTCAGGGATTCTCTGGAAACACCATATATTTT. Amino acids: CASSSIQGFSGNTIYF. Full variable domain (remainder filled in from reference TRBV28 and TRBJ1-3): DVKVTQSSRYLVKRTGEKVFLECVQDMDHENMFWYRQDPGLGLRLIYFSYDVKMKEKGDIPEGYSVSREKKERFSLILESASTNQTSMYLCASSSIQGFSGNTIYFGEGSWLTVV.

The chain links TRBV5-1 to TRBJ1-3; the D gene is possibly TRBD1 (5 bases). This CDR3 is built from 14 residues. The germline V and J ends were trimmed by 4 bases and 0 bases, with 8 bases remaining between them. Germline V gene data show CDR1 as SGHRS and CDR2 as YFSETQ. The CDR3 sequence is CASSPQGSGNTIYF. The CDR3 region has the DNA TGCGCCAGCAGCCCTCAGGGCTCTGGAAACACCATATATTTT.

In its sample, this clone was seen many times. This could be a read error, since a much larger clone is one nucleotide away. The chain couples TRBV5-4 to TRBJ2-7, with D uncertain. Germline V lookup: CDR1 SGHNT, CDR2 YYREEE (reference sequence). The CDR3 has 12 amino acids. The V gene lost 0 bases and the J gene lost 3 bases, with 4 bases spanning the gap. CDR3: CASSLDGYEQYF. CDR3 DNA: TGTGCCAGCAGCTTGGACGGCTACGAGCAGTACTTC.

The chain has TRBV11-3 and TRBJ2-3; weak D call: TRBD1 (6 bases). The CDR3 length is 14 residues. Looked up from germline, CDR1 is SGHNT and CDR2 is YENEEA. V was clipped by 4 bases and J by 2 bases, with 10 bases between them. Written as DNA, the CDR3 is TGTGCCAGCAGCTACGGGACAACCACAGATACGCAGTATTTT. This translates into CASSYGTTTDTQYF.

The genes are TRBV6-6 and TRBJ1-2, with 7 bases matching TRBD1. The V gene end was trimmed by 8 bases and the J gene end by 3 bases; junction bases not matched to a gene: 9. Germline-derived CDR1 and CDR2 are MNHNY and SVGAGI (reference sequence). The CDR3 has 14 residues. CDR3 residues: CASFGGTADYGYTF. The CDR3 coding sequence is TGTGCCAGCTTCGGCGGGACAGCCGACTATGGCTACACCTTC.

This clone was seen more than once but under ten times. The rearrangement uses TRBV21-1 and TRBJ1-4; the DNA was not compared with TRBD1, the D call given in the table. TRBV21-1 corresponds to a pseudogene. The CDR3 extends over 14 amino acids. In DNA, the CDR3 is TGTGCCAACTTTAGACAGGGATCTAATGAAAAACTGTTTTTT. Translation: CANFRQGSNEKLFF.

J is TRBJ2-5 and V is TRBV19; D might be TRBD2 (6 bases). The CDR3 has 14 amino acids. From germline, CDR1 is LNHDA and CDR2 SQIVND (reference sequence). Trimming took off 4 bases at V and 3 bases at J, with 12 bases between the two ends. The CDR3 DNA sequence: TGTGCCAGTAGTAAGACTGGACTAAAAGAGACCCAGTACTTC. This sequence encodes CASSKTGLKETQYF.

This clone was counted a few times. CDR3 nucleotide sequence: TGCGCCAGCAGCTTATCCGGGACTAGCACTAATGAGCAGTTCTTC. Translating gives CASSLSGTSTNEQFF. The chain uses TRBV5-1 and TRBJ2-1; TRBD2 matches at 9 bases. J was trimmed by 7 bases and V by 2 bases; bases with no gene match: 7. CDR1 is SGHRS, CDR2 YFSETQ, per germline. There are 15 residues in the CDR3.